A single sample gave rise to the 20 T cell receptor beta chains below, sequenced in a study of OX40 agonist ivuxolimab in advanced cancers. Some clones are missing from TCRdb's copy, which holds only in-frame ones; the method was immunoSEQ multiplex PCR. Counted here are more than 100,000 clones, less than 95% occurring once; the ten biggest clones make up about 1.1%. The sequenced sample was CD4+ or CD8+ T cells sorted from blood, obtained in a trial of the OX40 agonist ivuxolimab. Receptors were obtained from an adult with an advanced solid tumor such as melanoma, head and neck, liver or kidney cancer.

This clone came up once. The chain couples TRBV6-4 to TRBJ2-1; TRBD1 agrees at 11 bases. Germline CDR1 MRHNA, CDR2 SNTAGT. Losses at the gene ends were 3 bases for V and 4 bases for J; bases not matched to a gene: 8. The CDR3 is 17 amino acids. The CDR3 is CASSESGGTGGYNEQFF. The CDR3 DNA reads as TGTGCCAGCAGTGAATCCGGTGGGACAGGGGGTTACAATGAGCAGTTCTTC.

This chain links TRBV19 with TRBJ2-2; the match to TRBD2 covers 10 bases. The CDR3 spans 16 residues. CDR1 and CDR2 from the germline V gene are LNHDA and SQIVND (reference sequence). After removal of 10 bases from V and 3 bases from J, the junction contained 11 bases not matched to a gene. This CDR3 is CATLPGTSDYTGELFF. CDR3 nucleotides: TGTGCCACTCTCCCCGGGACTAGCGACTACACCGGGGAGCTGTTTTTT.

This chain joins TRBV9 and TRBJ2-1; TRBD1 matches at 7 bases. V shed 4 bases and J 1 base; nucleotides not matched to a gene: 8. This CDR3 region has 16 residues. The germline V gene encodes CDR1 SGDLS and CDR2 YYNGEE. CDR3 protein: CASSPRQGSSYNEQFF. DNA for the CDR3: TGTGCCAGCAGCCCCCGACAGGGATCTTCCTACAATGAGCAGTTCTTC.

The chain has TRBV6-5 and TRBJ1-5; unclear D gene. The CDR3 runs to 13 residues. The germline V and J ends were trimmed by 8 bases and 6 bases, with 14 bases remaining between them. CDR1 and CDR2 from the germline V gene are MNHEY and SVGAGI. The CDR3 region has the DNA TGTGCCAGCCGGACGGACGGGAGTCAGCCCCAGCATTTT. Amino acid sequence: CASRTDGSQPQHF.

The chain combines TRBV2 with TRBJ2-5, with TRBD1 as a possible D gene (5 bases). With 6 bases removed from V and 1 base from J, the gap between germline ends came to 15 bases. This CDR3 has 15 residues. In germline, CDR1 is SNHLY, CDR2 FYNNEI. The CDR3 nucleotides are TGTGCCAGCAGATGGGGCGGCCAACCCCAAGAGACCCAGTACTTC. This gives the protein CASRWGGQPQETQYF.

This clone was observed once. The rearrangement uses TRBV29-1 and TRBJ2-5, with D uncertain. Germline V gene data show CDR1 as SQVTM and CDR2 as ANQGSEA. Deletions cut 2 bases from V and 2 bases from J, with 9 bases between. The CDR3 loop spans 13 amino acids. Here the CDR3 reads CSVEQVIQETQYF. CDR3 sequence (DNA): TGCAGCGTTGAACAGGTGATACAAGAGACCCAGTACTTC.

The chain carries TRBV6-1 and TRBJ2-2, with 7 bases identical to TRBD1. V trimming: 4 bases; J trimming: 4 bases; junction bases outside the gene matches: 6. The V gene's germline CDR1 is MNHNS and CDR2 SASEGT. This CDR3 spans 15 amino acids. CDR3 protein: CASSGRDRLTGELFF. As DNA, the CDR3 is TGTGCCAGCAGTGGCCGGGACAGACTCACCGGGGAGCTGTTTTTT.

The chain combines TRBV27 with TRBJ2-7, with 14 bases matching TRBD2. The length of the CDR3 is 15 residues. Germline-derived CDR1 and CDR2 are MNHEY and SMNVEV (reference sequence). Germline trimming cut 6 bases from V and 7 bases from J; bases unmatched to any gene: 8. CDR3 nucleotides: TGTGCCAGCAGGAATCGACTAGCGGGAGGGAAGGAGCAGTACTTC. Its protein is CASRNRLAGGKEQYF.

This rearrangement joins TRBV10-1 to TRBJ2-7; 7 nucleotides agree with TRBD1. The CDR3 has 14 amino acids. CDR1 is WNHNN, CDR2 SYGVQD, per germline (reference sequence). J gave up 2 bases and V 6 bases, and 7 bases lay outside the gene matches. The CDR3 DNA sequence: TGCGCCAGCAGAGGGACAGAACCTCCCTACGAGCAGTACTTC. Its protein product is CASRGTEPPYEQYF.

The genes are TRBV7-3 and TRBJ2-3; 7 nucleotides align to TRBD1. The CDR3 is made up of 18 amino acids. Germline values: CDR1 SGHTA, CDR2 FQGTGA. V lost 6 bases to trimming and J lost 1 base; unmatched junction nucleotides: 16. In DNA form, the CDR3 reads TGTGCCAGCAGTTTGTTACGACAGGGCCTTATGGGCACAGATACGCAGTATTTT. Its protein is CASSLLRQGLMGTDTQYF. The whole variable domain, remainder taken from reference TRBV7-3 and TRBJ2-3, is GAGVSQTPSNKVTEKGKYVELRCDPISGHTALYWYRQSLGQGPEFLIYFQGTGAADDSGLPNDRFFAVRPEGSVSTLKIQRTERGDSAVYLCASSLLRQGLMGTDTQYFGPGTRLTVL.

The DNA for the CDR3 is TGCGCCAGCAGCTTTCCAGGACAGTACACTGAAGCTTTCTTT. Its translation: CASSFPGQYTEAFF. The V gene is TRBV5-1, the J gene TRBJ1-1, with a tentative D call TRBD1 (6 bases). CDR1 and CDR2 (germline): SGHRS, YFSETQ. The CDR3 is made up of 14 amino acids. Trimming left V 2 bases short and J 3 bases short, with 11 bases between.

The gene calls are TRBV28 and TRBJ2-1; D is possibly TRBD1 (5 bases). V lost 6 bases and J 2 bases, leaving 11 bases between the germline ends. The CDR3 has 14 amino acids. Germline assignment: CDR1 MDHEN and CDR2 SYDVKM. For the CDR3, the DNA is TGTGCCAGCAGCCCCAGGGCACCCTACAATGAGCAGTTCTTC. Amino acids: CASSPRAPYNEQFF.

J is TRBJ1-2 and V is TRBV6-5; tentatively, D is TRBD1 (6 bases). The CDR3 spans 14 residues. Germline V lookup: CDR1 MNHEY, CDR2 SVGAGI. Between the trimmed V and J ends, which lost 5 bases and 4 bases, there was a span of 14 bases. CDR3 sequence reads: CASSPQGSLYGYTF. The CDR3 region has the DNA TGTGCCAGCAGTCCACAGGGATCACTCTATGGCTACACCTTC.

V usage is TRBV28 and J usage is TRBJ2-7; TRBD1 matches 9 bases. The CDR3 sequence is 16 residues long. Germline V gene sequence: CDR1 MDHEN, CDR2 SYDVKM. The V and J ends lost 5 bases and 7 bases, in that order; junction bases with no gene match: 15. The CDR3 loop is CASSLYPGTGLGEQYF. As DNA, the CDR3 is TGTGCCAGCAGTCTCTACCCCGGGACAGGGCTTGGAGAGCAGTACTTC.

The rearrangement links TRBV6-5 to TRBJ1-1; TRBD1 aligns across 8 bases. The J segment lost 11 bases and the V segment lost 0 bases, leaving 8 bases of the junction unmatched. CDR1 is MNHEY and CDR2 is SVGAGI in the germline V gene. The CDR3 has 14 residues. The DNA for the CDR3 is TGTGCCAGCAGTTACTCGACAGGGGAAAGGTGGGCTTTCTTT. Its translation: CASSYSTGERWAFF.

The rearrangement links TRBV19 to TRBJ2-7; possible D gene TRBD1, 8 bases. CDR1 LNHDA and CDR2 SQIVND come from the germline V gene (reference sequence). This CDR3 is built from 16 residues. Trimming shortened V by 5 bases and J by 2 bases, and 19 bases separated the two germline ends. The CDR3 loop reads CASSLPGGDRPYEQYF. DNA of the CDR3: TGTGCCAGTAGTCTGCCAGGGGGGGACAGGCCCTACGAGCAGTACTTC.

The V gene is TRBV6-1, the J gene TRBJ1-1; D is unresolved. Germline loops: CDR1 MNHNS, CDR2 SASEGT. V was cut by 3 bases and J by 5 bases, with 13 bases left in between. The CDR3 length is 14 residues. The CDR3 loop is CASSDWGEKTEAFF. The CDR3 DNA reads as TGTGCCAGCAGTGATTGGGGTGAGAAGACTGAAGCTTTCTTT.

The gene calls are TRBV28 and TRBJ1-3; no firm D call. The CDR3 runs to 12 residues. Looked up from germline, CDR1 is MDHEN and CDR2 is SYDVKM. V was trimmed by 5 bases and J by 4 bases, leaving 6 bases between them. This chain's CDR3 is CASSQKGNTIYF. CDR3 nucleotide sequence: TGTGCCAGCAGTCAAAAGGGAAACACCATATATTTT.

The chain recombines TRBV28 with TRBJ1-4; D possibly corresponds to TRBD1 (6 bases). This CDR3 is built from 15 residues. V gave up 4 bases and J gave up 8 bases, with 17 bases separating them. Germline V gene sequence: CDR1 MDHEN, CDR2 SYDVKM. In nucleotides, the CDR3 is TGTGCCAGCAGTTCGGGTACACAGGGTGGAGAAAAACTGTTTTTT. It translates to CASSSGTQGGEKLFF.

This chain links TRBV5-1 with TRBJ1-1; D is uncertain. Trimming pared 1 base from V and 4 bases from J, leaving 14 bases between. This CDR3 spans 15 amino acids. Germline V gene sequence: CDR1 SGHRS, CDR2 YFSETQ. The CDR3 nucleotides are TGCGCCAGCAGCTTGTTGGGCCCGACGGGCACTGAAGCTTTCTTT. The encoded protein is CASSLLGPTGTEAFF. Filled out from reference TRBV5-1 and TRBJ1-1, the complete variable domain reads KAGVTQTPRYLIKTRGQQVTLSCSPISGHRSVSWYQQTPGQGLQFLFEYFSETQRNKGNFPGRFSGRQFSNSRSEMNVSTLELGDSALYLCASSLLGPTGTEAFFGQGTRLTVV.